Each of the 31 T cell receptor beta chains below was sequenced from the same sample in a study of control samples from healthy donors and cancer patients. Data came from immunoSEQ multiplex PCR; TCRdb stores just in-frame clones and leaves some out. The data hold some 40,000 clones, with more than 70% observed a single time. Source material: PBMCs. The origin of the receptors is a woman aged 55-69 years with lung cancer.

V usage is TRBV7-2 and J usage is TRBJ2-7; no firm D call. V was cut by 2 bases and J by 0 bases, with 11 bases left in between. From germline, CDR1 is SGHTA and CDR2 FQGNSA. CDR3 length: 15 amino acids. As DNA, the CDR3 is TGTGCCAGCAGCTTATACGGCGGATACTCCTACGAGCAGTACTTC. This translates into CASSLYGGYSYEQYF.

The chain is built from TRBV2 and TRBJ2-3; the D call may be TRBD1 or TRBD2 (6 bases each). CDR3 length: 12 amino acids. V lost 5 bases and J 6 bases, leaving 9 bases between the germline ends. Germline values: CDR1 SNHLY, CDR2 FYNNEI. The DNA of the CDR3 is TGTGCCAGCAGTAAAGGGGGGGATACGCAGTATTTT. Its protein product is CASSKGGDTQYF.

This chain connects TRBV4-1 to TRBJ1-1, with 10 positions matching TRBD1. V was clipped by 3 bases and J by 3 bases; unmatched bases: 10. Germline V CDR1 and CDR2: MGHRA, YSYEKL. The CDR3 spans 17 residues. This CDR3 reads CASSHPRDRGGDTEAFF. In DNA, the CDR3 is TGCGCCAGCAGCCACCCCCGGGACAGGGGAGGGGACACTGAAGCTTTCTTT.

The V gene is TRBV7-3, the J gene TRBJ2-2, with 8 nucleotides matching TRBD1. Trimming at V came to 4 bases and at J to 6 bases, leaving 4 bases not matched to a gene. Looked up from germline, CDR1 is SGHTA and CDR2 is FQGTGA. The CDR3 has 14 residues. The CDR3 DNA sequence: TGTGCCAGCAGCTCAGGGGGCGTAGCCGGGGAGCTGTTTTTT. Translation: CASSSGGVAGELFF.

The V gene is TRBV18, the J gene TRBJ2-3, with D possibly TRBD1 on 6 matching bases. The CDR3 runs to 17 residues. V shed 6 bases and J shed 3 bases, with 22 bases lying between them. Germline values: CDR1 KGHSH, CDR2 LQKENI. DNA of the CDR3: TGTGCCAGCTCCCCTGTGGGACCGGGCCAGGGGACAGATACGCAGTATTTT. Translation: CASSPVGPGQGTDTQYF.

In DNA form, the CDR3 reads TGTGCCAGCAGCCAACAACAGGCGGCCTCTGGAAACACCATATATTTT. Translated: CASSQQQAASGNTIYF. The chain has TRBV14 and TRBJ1-3, with D possibly being TRBD1 (5 bases). Trimming removed 2 bases at V and 0 bases at J, with 11 bases between. This CDR3 has 16 amino acids. Germline loops: CDR1 SGHDN, CDR2 FVKESK.

The CDR3 nucleotides are TGCGCCAGCAGCTTAGGACAGGGGGAAGATACGCAGTATTTT. It is translated as CASSLGQGEDTQYF. This chain uses TRBV5-1 with TRBJ2-3, with 10 bases aligning to TRBD1. The J segment lost 5 bases and the V segment lost 2 bases, leaving 2 bases of the junction unmatched. The germline CDR1 and CDR2 sequences are SGHRS and YFSETQ. CDR3 length equals 14 residues.

This chain joins TRBV3-1 (or the pseudogene TRBV3-2) and TRBJ2-3, with 8 positions matching TRBD1. Germline V gives CDR1 LGHDT, CDR2 YNNKEL (reference sequence). The CDR3 is 15 amino acids. Trimming removed 3 bases from V and 3 bases from J; junction bases left unmatched: 5. In nucleotides, the CDR3 is TGTGCCAGCAGCCACCGGGACAGGCGGACAGATACGCAGTATTTT. Protein sequence: CASSHRDRRTDTQYF.

The gene calls are TRBV29-1 and TRBJ2-1; D gene unclear. The CDR3 extends over 13 amino acids. In germline, CDR1 is SQVTM, CDR2 ANQGSEA. The V gene lost 6 bases and the J gene lost 2 bases, with 11 bases spanning the gap. Written as DNA, the CDR3 is TGCAGCGTGAACGTGGGAACCTACAATGAGCAGTTCTTC. Translation gives CSVNVGTYNEQFF.

J is TRBJ2-3 and V is TRBV10-3; TRBD2 matches at 9 bases. This CDR3 region has 14 residues. CDR1 and CDR2 from the germline V gene are ENHRY and SYGVKD. V lost 8 bases to trimming and J lost 2 bases; unmatched junction nucleotides: 5. Here the CDR3 DNA reads TGTGCCATCCGGGCTAGCGGGAACACAGATACGCAGTATTTT. The encoded protein is CAIRASGNTDTQYF.

The V and J genes are TRBV18 and TRBJ2-7; D remains ambiguous. Deletions cut 3 bases from V and 6 bases from J, with 15 bases between. The CDR3 sequence is 14 residues long. Per germline, CDR1 KGHSH and CDR2 LQKENI. The CDR3 loop is CASSPDARRFEQYF. CDR3 nucleotide sequence: TGTGCCAGCTCACCGGACGCCCGAAGGTTCGAGCAGTACTTC.

The J gene is TRBJ2-1, the V gene TRBV30, with TRBD2 identical over 9 bases. CDR1 and CDR2 from the germline V gene are GTSNPN and SVGIG (reference sequence). This CDR3 is built from 18 residues. V shed 0 bases, J shed 4 bases, and the junction held 13 bases outside the gene matches. In DNA form, the CDR3 reads TGTGCCTGGAGTGTACAGAGAGCCGGAGCGGGAGGTTACAATGAGCAGTTCTTC. This encodes CAWSVQRAGAGGYNEQFF.

The rearrangement uses TRBV7-3 and TRBJ1-2; D is unresolved. The CDR3 is 15 amino acids. Germline V lookup: CDR1 SGHTA, CDR2 FQGTGA. The V gene lost 5 bases and the J gene lost 3 bases, with 16 bases spanning the gap. CDR3 amino acids: CASSPGPEKHYGYTF. The CDR3 DNA reads as TGTGCCAGCAGCCCCGGACCAGAAAAGCACTATGGCTACACCTTC.

V is TRBV5-1 and J is TRBJ2-7, with D unclear. Trimming took off 4 bases at V and 3 bases at J, with 8 bases between the two ends. CDR1 is SGHRS and CDR2 is YFSETQ in the germline V gene. The CDR3 sequence is 12 residues long. For the CDR3, the DNA is TGCGCCAGCAGCGTCGGAGACTACGAGCAGTACTTC. It is translated as CASSVGDYEQYF.

The rearrangement uses TRBV5-4 and TRBJ1-6; 7 bases match TRBD1. The CDR3 runs to 14 residues. V shed 5 bases and J 8 bases; nucleotides not matched to a gene: 7. CDR1 is SGHNT and CDR2 is YYREEE in the germline V gene (reference sequence). The CDR3 bases are TGTGCCAGCAGACTTCAGGGGGTCGATTCACCCCTCCACTTT. This codes for CASRLQGVDSPLHF.

The chain carries TRBV4-2 and TRBJ2-1; possibly TRBD1 for D (5 bases). The CDR3 is made up of 14 amino acids. Trimming took 0 bases from V and 8 from J, leaving 11 bases between them. The germline gives CDR1 LGHNA, CDR2 YNFKEQ. The CDR3 protein is CASSQDFQGDEQFF. The CDR3 nucleotides are TGTGCCAGCAGCCAAGATTTTCAGGGTGATGAGCAGTTCTTC.

This chain links TRBV9 with TRBJ2-2; the D gene is possibly TRBD1 (6 bases). The V end was cut by 0 bases, the J end by 0 bases, with 9 bases between. CDR3 size: 16 residues. Germline CDR1 is SGDLS and CDR2 is YYNGEE. CDR3 coding DNA: TGTGCCAGCAGCGTAGTTGAGGGGGCGAACACCGGGGAGCTGTTTTTT. As protein: CASSVVEGANTGELFF.

The V and J genes are TRBV10-1 and TRBJ2-1; possibly TRBD1 for D (6 bases). V lost 0 bases and J lost 3, with 9 bases in between. Per the germline V gene, CDR1 is WNHNN and CDR2 is SYGVQD (reference sequence). The CDR3 covers 15 residues. In DNA, the CDR3 is TGCGCCAGCAGTGAGTCACGGGGACACTACAATGAGCAGTTCTTC. It encodes CASSESRGHYNEQFF.

Only one count was recorded for this clone. The CDR3 nucleotides read TGTGCCAGCGGTAACCTTGAGGGTAACATTCAGTACTTC. It is translated as CASGNLEGNIQYF. V gene TRBV9 combines with J gene TRBJ2-4; maybe TRBD2 (5 bases). CDR3 length: 13 residues. Trimming cost V 7 bases and J 7 bases, with 15 bases left between them. The germline CDR1 and CDR2 sequences are SGDLS and YYNGEE. Filled out from reference TRBV9 and TRBJ2-4, the complete variable domain reads DSGVTQTPKHLITATGQRVTLRCSPRSGDLSVYWYQQSLDQGLQFLIQYYNGEERAKGNILERFSAQQFPDLHSELNLSSLELGDSALYFCASGNLEGNIQYFGAGTRLSVL.

The chain couples TRBV4-1 to TRBJ1-3; D gene unclear. Germline-derived CDR1 and CDR2 are MGHRA and YSYEKL. CDR3 length: 12 residues. The germline V and J ends were trimmed by 6 bases and 0 bases, with 3 bases remaining between them. CDR3 residues: CASRNSGNTIYF. In nucleotides, the CDR3 is TGCGCCAGCAGGAACTCTGGAAACACCATATATTTT.

This clone has a handful of counts. CDR3 nucleotide sequence: TGTGCCAGCAGACTAGCGGACCAAGATACGCAGTATTTT. Translating it yields CASRLADQDTQYF. This chain links TRBV6-5 with TRBJ2-3; 8 bases are shared with TRBD2. This CDR3 has 13 residues. V was clipped by 6 bases and J by 5 bases; unmatched bases: 4. Germline loops: CDR1 MNHEY, CDR2 SVGAGI.

The rearrangement joins TRBV14 to TRBJ1-6, with D hard to call. Trimming stripped 3 bases from V and 9 bases from J, with 6 bases between. Germline-derived CDR1 and CDR2 are SGHDN and FVKESK. The CDR3 sequence is 12 residues long. CDR3 coding DNA: TGTGCCAGCAGCCATAGTTCTTCACCCCTCCACTTT. Amino acid sequence: CASSHSSSPLHF.

The chain recombines TRBV7-8 with TRBJ1-2; D is unresolved. With 1 base removed from V and 4 bases from J, the gap between germline ends came to 10 bases. Germline lookup yields CDR1 SGHVS and CDR2 FQNEAQ. The CDR3 has 14 residues. The CDR3 here is CASSLGDKGYGYTF. As DNA, the CDR3 is TGTGCCAGCAGCTTAGGTGACAAAGGCTATGGCTACACCTTC.

This sequence joins TRBV30 and TRBJ1-2; D ambiguous. Trimming removed 2 bases at V and 4 bases at J, with 5 bases between. Germline V CDR1 and CDR2: GTSNPN, SVGIG (reference sequence). There are 11 residues in the CDR3. The CDR3 DNA reads as TGTGCCTGGAGTCCTTCCTATGGCTACACCTTC. It specifies CAWSPSYGYTF.

The chain links TRBV7-2 to TRBJ1-2; 9 nucleotides line up with TRBD1. V shed 6 bases and J 8 bases; nucleotides not matched to a gene: 7. CDR1 is SGHTA, CDR2 FQGNSA, per germline. The CDR3 loop spans 13 amino acids. CDR3 sequence: CASSPGTGSGYTF. The CDR3 nucleotides are TGTGCCAGCAGTCCCGGGACAGGGTCCGGCTACACCTTC.

This rearrangement joins TRBV4-3 to TRBJ2-2, with a weak D call TRBD2 (5 bases). The CDR3 has 16 residues. V gave up 0 bases and J gave up 7 bases, with 15 bases separating them. CDR1 LGHNA and CDR2 YSLEER come from the germline V gene. CDR3 DNA sequence: TGCGCCAGCAGCCAAGATCGGCGGGCCGCCCGCGGGGAGCTGTTTTTT. This codes for CASSQDRRAARGELFF.

This chain joins TRBV6-5 and TRBJ1-2; D might be TRBD1 (5 bases). CDR3 size: 13 residues. CDR1 MNHEY and CDR2 SVGAGI come from the germline V gene. Trimming removed 1 base at V and 5 bases at J, with 8 bases between. Here the CDR3 reads CASSYYPGYGYTF. The CDR3 bases are TGTGCCAGCAGTTACTACCCAGGGTATGGCTACACCTTC.

This clone occurred a few times. V and J are TRBV5-6 and TRBJ1-2; D is unresolved. Trimming removed 1 base at V and 4 bases at J, with 14 bases between. This CDR3 is 15 amino acids long. Germline CDR1 and CDR2: SGHDT and YYEEEE. The CDR3 DNA is TGTGCCAGCAGCTTGTCTACCCCCGGACCCTATGGCTACACCTTC. This codes for CASSLSTPGPYGYTF.

The chain joins TRBV29-1 to TRBJ1-1; TRBD1 might be the D (5 bases). The V gene lost 4 bases and the J gene lost 5 bases, with 14 bases spanning the gap. Germline assignment: CDR1 SQVTM and CDR2 ANQGSEA. The length of the CDR3 is 13 residues. The CDR3 sequence: CSVGGGAKTEAFF. The CDR3 nucleotides are TGCAGCGTTGGTGGAGGGGCGAAGACTGAAGCTTTCTTT.

The chain uses TRBV6-5 and TRBJ1-5, with no clear D. This CDR3 has 14 residues. Trimming stripped 7 bases from V and 0 bases from J, with 10 bases between. Germline CDR1 and CDR2: MNHEY and SVGAGI. The CDR3 is CASKRPYSNQPQHF. CDR3 DNA: TGTGCCAGCAAAAGGCCATATAGCAATCAGCCCCAGCATTTT.

The chain recombines TRBV18 with TRBJ1-4, with 8 bases fitting TRBD1. The V gene's germline CDR1 is KGHSH and CDR2 LQKENI. V was clipped by 6 bases and J by 1 base; unmatched bases: 1. This CDR3 contains 14 residues. CDR3 loop: CASSGQETNEKLFF. CDR3 in DNA: TGTGCCAGCTCGGGACAGGAAACTAATGAAAAACTGTTTTTT.